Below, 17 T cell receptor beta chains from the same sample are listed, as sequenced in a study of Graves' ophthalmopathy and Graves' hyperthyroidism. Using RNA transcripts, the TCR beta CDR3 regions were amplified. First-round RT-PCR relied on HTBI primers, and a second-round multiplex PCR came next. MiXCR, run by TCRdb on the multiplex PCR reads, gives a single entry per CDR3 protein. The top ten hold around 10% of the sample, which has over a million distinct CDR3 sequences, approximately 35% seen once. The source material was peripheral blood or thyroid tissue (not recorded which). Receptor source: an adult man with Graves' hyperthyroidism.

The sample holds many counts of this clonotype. Written as DNA, the CDR3 is TGTGCCAGCAACACCCGCGGGCAGCTCACTGAAGCTTTCTTT. Translating gives CASNTRGQLTEAFF. The chain recombines TRBV7-9 with TRBJ1-1; no firm D call. The CDR3 has 14 residues. CDR1 and CDR2 from the germline V gene are SEHNR and FQNEAQ (reference sequence). Trimming removed 7 bases at V and 4 bases at J, with 16 bases between.

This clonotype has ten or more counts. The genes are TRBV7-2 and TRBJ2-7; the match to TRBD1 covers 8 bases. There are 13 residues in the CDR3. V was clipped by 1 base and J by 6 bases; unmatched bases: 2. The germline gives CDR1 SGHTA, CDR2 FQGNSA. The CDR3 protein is CASSLGRGREQYF. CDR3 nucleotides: TGTGCCAGCAGCTTAGGCAGGGGGCGCGAGCAGTACTTC.

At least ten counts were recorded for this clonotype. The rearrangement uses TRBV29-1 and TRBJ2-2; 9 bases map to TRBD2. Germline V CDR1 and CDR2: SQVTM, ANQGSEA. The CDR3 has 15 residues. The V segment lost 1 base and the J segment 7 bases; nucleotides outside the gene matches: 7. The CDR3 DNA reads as TGCAGCGTTGAAGGGACTAGCGAGAGGGTCGGGGAGCTGTTTTTT. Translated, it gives CSVEGTSERVGELFF.

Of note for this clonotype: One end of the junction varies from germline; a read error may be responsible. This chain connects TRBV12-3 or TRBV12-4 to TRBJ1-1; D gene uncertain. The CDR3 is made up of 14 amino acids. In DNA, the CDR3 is TGTGCCAGCAGTTTAGGCGGAGTAAACACTAAAGCTTTCTTT. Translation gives CASSLGGVNTKAFF.

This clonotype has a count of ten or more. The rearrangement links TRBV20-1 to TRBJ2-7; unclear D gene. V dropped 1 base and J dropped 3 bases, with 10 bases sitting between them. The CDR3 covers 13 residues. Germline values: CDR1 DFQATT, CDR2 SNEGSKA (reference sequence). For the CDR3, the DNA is TGCAGTGCTAGAGGTCGCATGGACTACGAGCAGTACTTC. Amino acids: CSARGRMDYEQYF.

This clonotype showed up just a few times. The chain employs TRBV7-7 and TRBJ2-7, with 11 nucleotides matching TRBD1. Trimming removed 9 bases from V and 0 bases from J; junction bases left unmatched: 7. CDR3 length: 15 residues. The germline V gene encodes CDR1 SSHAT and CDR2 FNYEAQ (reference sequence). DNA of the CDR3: TGTGCCAGTAGTACCGGGACAGGGGGCTCCTACGAGCAGTACTTC. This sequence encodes CASSTGTGGSYEQYF.

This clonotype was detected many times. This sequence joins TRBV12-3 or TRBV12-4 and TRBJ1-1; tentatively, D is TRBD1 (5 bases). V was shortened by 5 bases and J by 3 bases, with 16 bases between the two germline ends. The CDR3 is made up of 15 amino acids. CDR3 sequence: CASSLRTPGDTEAFF. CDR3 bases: TGTGCCAGCAGTCTACGGACACCGGGGGACACTGAAGCTTTCTTT.

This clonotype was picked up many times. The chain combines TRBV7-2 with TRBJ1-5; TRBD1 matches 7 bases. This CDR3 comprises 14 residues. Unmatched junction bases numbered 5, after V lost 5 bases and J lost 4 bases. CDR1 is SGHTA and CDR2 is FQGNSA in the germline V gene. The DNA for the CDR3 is TGTGCCAGCAGCCAGGGGGACAATAATCAGCCCCAGCATTTT. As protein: CASSQGDNNQPQHF. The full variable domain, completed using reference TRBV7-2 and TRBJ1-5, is GAGVSQSPSNKVTEKGKDVELRCDPISGHTALYWYRQSLGQGLEFLIYFQGNSAPDKSGLPSDRFSAERTGGSVSTLTIQRTQQEDSAVYLCASSQGDNNQPQHFGDGTRLSIL.

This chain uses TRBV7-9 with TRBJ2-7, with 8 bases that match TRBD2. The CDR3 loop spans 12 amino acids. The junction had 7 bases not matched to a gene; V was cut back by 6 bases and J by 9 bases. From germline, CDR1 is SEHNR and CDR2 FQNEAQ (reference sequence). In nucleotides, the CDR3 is TGTGCCAGCAGTTACTCGGGGGGGCGGCAGTACTTC. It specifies CASSYSGGRQYF. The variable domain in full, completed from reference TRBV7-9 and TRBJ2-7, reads DTGVSQNPRHKITKRGQNVTFRCDPISEHNRLYWYRQTLGQGPEFLTYFQNEAQLEKSRLLSDRFSAERPKGSFSTLEIQRTEQGDSAMYLCASSYSGGRQYFGPGTRLTVT.

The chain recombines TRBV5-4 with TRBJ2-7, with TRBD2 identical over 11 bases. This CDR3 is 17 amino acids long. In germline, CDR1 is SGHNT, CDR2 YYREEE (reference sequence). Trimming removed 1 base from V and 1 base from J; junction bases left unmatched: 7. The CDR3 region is CASSLFSGTSGSYEQYF. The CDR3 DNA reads TGTGCCAGCAGCTTGTTTTCCGGGACTAGCGGTTCCTACGAGCAGTACTTC.

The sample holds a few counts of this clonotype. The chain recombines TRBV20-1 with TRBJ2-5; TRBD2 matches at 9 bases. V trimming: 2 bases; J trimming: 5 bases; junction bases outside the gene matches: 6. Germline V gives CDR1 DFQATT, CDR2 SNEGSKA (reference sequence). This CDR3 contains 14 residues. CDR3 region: CSARKAGGGETQYF. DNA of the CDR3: TGCAGTGCTAGAAAAGCGGGGGGTGGGGAGACCCAGTACTTC.

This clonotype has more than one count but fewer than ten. The CDR3 here is CASNTGQGYTF. CDR3 in DNA: TGTGCCAGTAACACCGGACAGGGCTACACCTTC. V gene TRBV19 combines with J gene TRBJ1-2, with TRBD1 as a possible D gene (6 bases). Per the germline V gene, CDR1 is LNHDA and CDR2 is SQIVND (reference sequence). This CDR3 is 11 amino acids long. V was trimmed by 7 bases and J by 8 bases, leaving 11 bases between them.

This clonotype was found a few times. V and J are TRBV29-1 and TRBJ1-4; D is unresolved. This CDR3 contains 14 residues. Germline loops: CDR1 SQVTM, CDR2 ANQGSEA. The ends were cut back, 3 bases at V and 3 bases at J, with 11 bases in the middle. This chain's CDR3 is CSVDVGSANEKLFF. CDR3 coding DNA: TGCAGCGTTGACGTGGGGAGCGCTAATGAAAAACTGTTTTTT. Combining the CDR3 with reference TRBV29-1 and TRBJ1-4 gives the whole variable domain SAVISQKPSRDICQRGTSLTIQCQVDSQVTMMFWYRQQPGQSLTLIATANQGSEATYESGFVIDKFPISRPNLTFSTLTVSNMSPEDSSIYLCSVDVGSANEKLFFGSGTQLSVL.

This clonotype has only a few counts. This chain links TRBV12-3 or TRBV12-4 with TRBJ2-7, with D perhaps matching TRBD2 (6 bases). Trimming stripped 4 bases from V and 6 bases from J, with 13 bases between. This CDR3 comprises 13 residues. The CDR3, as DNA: TGTGCCAGCAGTTACGCCAGGGACTTCGAGCAGTACTTC. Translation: CASSYARDFEQYF.

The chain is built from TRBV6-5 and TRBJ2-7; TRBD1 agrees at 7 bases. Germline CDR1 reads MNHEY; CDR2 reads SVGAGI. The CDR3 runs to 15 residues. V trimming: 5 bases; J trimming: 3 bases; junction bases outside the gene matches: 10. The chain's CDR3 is CASSHGTAAGYEQYF. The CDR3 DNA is TGTGCCAGCAGTCACGGGACAGCCGCCGGCTACGAGCAGTACTTC.

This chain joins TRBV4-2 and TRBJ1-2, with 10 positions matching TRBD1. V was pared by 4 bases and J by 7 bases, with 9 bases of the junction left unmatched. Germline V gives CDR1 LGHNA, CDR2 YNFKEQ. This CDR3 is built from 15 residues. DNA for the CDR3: TGTGCCAGCAGCCTTCGGGGACAGGGGTACGGTGGCTACACCTTC. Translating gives CASSLRGQGYGGYTF.

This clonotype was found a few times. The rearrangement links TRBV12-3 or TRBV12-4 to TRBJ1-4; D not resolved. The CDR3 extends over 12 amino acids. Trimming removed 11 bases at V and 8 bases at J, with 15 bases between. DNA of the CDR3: TGTGCCCAAGGTCGCTCTTGGGAAAAACTGTTTTTT. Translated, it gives CAQGRSWEKLFF.